What follows are 16 T cell receptor beta chains derived from one specimen sequenced in a study of blood T cell repertoires in COVID-19. Generated by immunoSEQ multiplex PCR, the TCRdb table keeps only in-frame clones and is missing some. The profile shows 60,000 to 80,000 clones, more than 75% of them singletons. Sequencing input: peripheral blood. The receptors originated from a man between 65 and 79 years old with acute or convalescent COVID-19.

The J gene is TRBJ2-5, the V gene TRBV7-9, with D possibly being TRBD2 (6 bases). The CDR3 covers 14 residues. CDR1 and CDR2 (germline): SEHNR, FQNEAQ (reference sequence). Trimming stripped 3 bases from V and 4 bases from J, with 12 bases between. The DNA for the CDR3 is TGTGCCAGCAGCTTGGAGACTAGTTTAGAGACCCAGTACTTC. It translates to CASSLETSLETQYF. Filled out from reference TRBV7-9 and TRBJ2-5, the complete variable domain reads DTGVSQNPRHKITKRGQNVTFRCDPISEHNRLYWYRQTLGQGPEFLTYFQNEAQLEKSRLLSDRFSAERPKGSFSTLEIQRTEQGDSAMYLCASSLETSLETQYFGPGTRLLVL.

The V gene is TRBV19, the J gene TRBJ1-1; D may be TRBD1 (5 bases). This CDR3 is 17 amino acids long. Per the germline V gene, CDR1 is LNHDA and CDR2 is SQIVND (reference sequence). V was clipped by 11 bases and J by 1 base, with 26 bases between them. CDR3 residues: CAVRLTQAGARNTEAFF. The CDR3 DNA sequence: TGTGCCGTACGATTAACACAGGCTGGGGCCCGGAACACTGAAGCTTTCTTT.

The chain is built from TRBV6-5 and TRBJ2-3; D is possibly TRBD2 (5 bases). Germline V CDR1 and CDR2: MNHEY, SVGAGI. Trimming stripped 6 bases from V and 0 bases from J, with 13 bases between. CDR3 length: 15 amino acids. CDR3 DNA sequence: TGTGCCAGCAGGCTCAAAGCGGCGAGCACAGATACGCAGTATTTT. This gives the protein CASRLKAASTDTQYF.

In DNA form, the CDR3 reads TGTGCCAGCAGTAGGGACAGGGGGTCGCCCCAGCATTTT. It specifies CASSRDRGSPQHF. The chain couples TRBV5-8 to TRBJ1-5; 11 bases line up with TRBD1. Germline V gene data show CDR1 as SGHTS and CDR2 as YDEGEE. Trimming took 5 bases from V and 9 from J; bases not matched to a gene: 4. The CDR3 totals 13 residues.

The chain carries TRBV15 and TRBJ2-1; D is unresolved. This CDR3 has 16 amino acids. Germline CDR1 is LNHNV and CDR2 is YYDKDF (reference sequence). Trimming left V 0 bases short and J 0 bases short, with 9 bases between. CDR3: CATSRDLGLSYNEQFF. The CDR3 DNA follows: TGTGCCACCAGCAGAGATCTTGGCCTCTCCTACAATGAGCAGTTCTTC.

The genes are TRBV5-1 and TRBJ2-5; 7 bases map to TRBD2. The CDR3 is 13 amino acids. Losses at the gene ends were 8 bases for V and 2 bases for J; bases not matched to a gene: 6. CDR1 and CDR2 from the germline V gene are SGHRS and YFSETQ. The CDR3 protein is CASRWDYQETQYF. In nucleotides, the CDR3 is TGCGCCAGTAGATGGGACTATCAAGAGACCCAGTACTTC.

The chain joins TRBV18 to TRBJ1-2; 9 bases fit TRBD1. The J segment lost 2 bases and the V segment lost 5 bases, leaving 3 bases of the junction unmatched. CDR3 length: 14 residues. Germline values: CDR1 KGHSH, CDR2 LQKENI. In DNA form, the CDR3 reads TGTGCCAGCTCAACGGGACAGGGAAACTATGGCTACACCTTC. Protein sequence: CASSTGQGNYGYTF.

CDR3 coding DNA: TGTGCCAGCAGCCCCGGGAACTATGGCTACACCTTC. It encodes CASSPGNYGYTF. The rearrangement joins TRBV3-1 (or the pseudogene TRBV3-2) to TRBJ1-2; D remains unclear. The germline gives CDR1 LGHDT, CDR2 YNNKEL (reference sequence). This CDR3 comprises 12 residues. Trimming took 4 bases from V and 2 from J, leaving 5 bases between them.

This clone occurred once. The rearrangement links TRBV3-1 (or the pseudogene TRBV3-2) to TRBJ1-2, with D possibly matching TRBD1 (5 bases). This CDR3 spans 13 amino acids. Germline assignment: CDR1 LGHDT and CDR2 YNNKEL (reference sequence). Trimming removed 1 base from V and 11 bases from J, with 14 bases in between. In DNA form, the CDR3 reads TGTGCCAGCAGCCAAGCGGGGGAGGGTTGGTACACCTTC. It specifies CASSQAGEGWYTF.

The J gene is TRBJ1-6, the V gene TRBV28, with 7 nucleotides matching TRBD1. Germline CDR1 reads MDHEN; CDR2 reads SYDVKM. This CDR3 spans 14 amino acids. V lost 4 bases to trimming and J lost 9 bases; unmatched junction nucleotides: 6. CDR3 protein: CASSSVTGSSPLHF. In DNA, the CDR3 is TGTGCCAGCAGTTCAGTGACAGGGAGTTCACCCCTCCACTTT.

This chain connects TRBV28 to TRBJ1-1, with D tentatively TRBD1 (6 bases). Trimming removed 2 bases at V and 4 bases at J, with 11 bases between. Germline assignment: CDR1 MDHEN and CDR2 SYDVKM. The CDR3 totals 14 residues. The CDR3 nucleotides are TGTGCCAGCAGTTTAATTATAGGGGGCACTGAAGCTTTCTTT. This sequence encodes CASSLIIGGTEAFF.

The V and J genes are TRBV6-5 and TRBJ2-3; tentatively, D is TRBD1 (6 bases). The germline V and J ends were trimmed by 4 bases and 2 bases, with 16 bases remaining between them. This CDR3 has 16 amino acids. CDR1 MNHEY and CDR2 SVGAGI come from the germline V gene. The CDR3 protein is CASSSNSGVFTDTQYF. The CDR3 DNA reads as TGTGCCAGCAGTTCCAACTCAGGGGTCTTCACAGATACGCAGTATTTT.

The V call is TRBV12-5, the J call TRBJ1-1, with 7 bases identical to TRBD1. Germline CDR1 LGHNT, CDR2 FRNRAP. The J segment lost 2 bases and the V segment lost 3 bases, leaving 6 bases of the junction unmatched. The CDR3 is 15 residues long. CDR3 in amino acids: CASGLQTGINTEAFF. CDR3 nucleotide sequence: TGTGCTAGTGGTTTACAGACAGGGATAAACACTGAAGCTTTCTTT.

The chain uses TRBV6-1 and TRBJ1-4, with a weak D call TRBD1 (5 bases). V was shortened by 3 bases and J by 4 bases, with 6 bases between the two germline ends. CDR1 and CDR2 (germline): MNHNS, SASEGT. The CDR3 is made up of 13 amino acids. The CDR3, as DNA: TGTGCCAGCAGTGAGCAGGGTAATGAAAAACTGTTTTTT. It yields the protein CASSEQGNEKLFF.

The chain employs TRBV6-2 or TRBV6-3 and TRBJ1-3, with D possibly TRBD1 on 6 matching bases. The CDR3 runs 15 residues. Germline CDR1 MNHEY, CDR2 SVGEGT. V was pared by 6 bases and J by 0 bases, with 12 bases between. DNA for the CDR3: TGTGCCAGCAGCCGACGGGGGGCCTCTGGAAACACCATATATTTT. It codes for CASSRRGASGNTIYF.

This clone was recorded once. CDR3 sequence: CASSLGGRANYGYTF. DNA for the CDR3: TGTGCCAGCAGTTTGGGGGGGCGCGCCAACTATGGCTACACCTTC. This chain links TRBV28 with TRBJ1-2; a possible D gene is TRBD1 (6 bases). Trimming shortened V by 3 bases and J by 2 bases, and 13 bases separated the two germline ends. CDR3 length: 15 amino acids. CDR1 is MDHEN and CDR2 is SYDVKM in the germline V gene.